This entry lists 30 T cell receptor beta chains sequenced from one sample in a study of blood T cell repertoires in COVID-19. The table came from immunoSEQ multiplex PCR; TCRdb's copy has only in-frame clones and leaves some out. The profile shows some 270,000 clones, approximately 92% of them singletons. The sample was peripheral blood. The receptors here all came from a woman aged 40 to 50 who had recovered from COVID-19.

This chain uses TRBV4-3 with TRBJ2-2, with 7 bases aligning to TRBD2. The CDR3 has 16 residues. J gave up 6 bases and V 4 bases, and 11 bases lay outside the gene matches. CDR1 and CDR2 from the germline V gene are LGHNA and YSLEER. The CDR3 here is CASSRQAGEPAGELFF. DNA for the CDR3: TGCGCCAGCAGCCGCCAGGCGGGAGAACCTGCCGGGGAGCTGTTTTTT.

The CDR3 coding sequence is TGTGCCAGCAGCGTAGAACTAGCGGGAGATACGCAGTATTTT. Protein: CASSVELAGDTQYF. The J gene is TRBJ2-3, the V gene TRBV9; TRBD2 agrees at 9 bases. CDR3 size: 14 residues. Per germline, CDR1 SGDLS and CDR2 YYNGEE. Trimming cost V 0 bases and J 5 bases; bases outside gene matches: 1.

In this sample, this clone turned up once. The rearrangement joins TRBV14 to TRBJ2-3, with 9 bases lining up with TRBD2. Germline CDR1 and CDR2: SGHDN and FVKESK. The CDR3 has 16 amino acids. The ends lost 3 bases at V and 4 bases at J; junction bases unmatched: 8. The CDR3, as DNA: TGTGCCAGCAGCCATATAGCGGGAGTAGAGGCAGATACGCAGTATTTT. It is translated as CASSHIAGVEADTQYF.

The gene calls are TRBV12-3 or TRBV12-4 and TRBJ2-5; weak D call: TRBD1 (6 bases). The CDR3 is 13 amino acids. Between the trimmed V and J ends, which lost 7 bases and 5 bases, there was a span of 14 bases. DNA for the CDR3: TGTGCCAGCACCCGAGATGGGGGCGAGACCCAGTACTTC. Its translation: CASTRDGGETQYF.

The V gene is TRBV29-1, the J gene TRBJ1-1; TRBD1 might be the D (6 bases). The germline V gene has CDR1 SQVTM and CDR2 ANQGSEA. The CDR3 loop spans 13 amino acids. V was cut by 4 bases and J by 5 bases, with 14 bases left in between. This CDR3 reads CSVVGQGQTEAFF. The CDR3 DNA is TGCAGCGTTGTGGGGCAGGGGCAAACTGAAGCTTTCTTT.

V and J are TRBV19 and TRBJ1-5; 10 bases are shared with TRBD1. Per germline, CDR1 LNHDA and CDR2 SQIVND (reference sequence). J gave up 6 bases and V 0 bases, and 2 bases lay outside the gene matches. The CDR3 spans 15 residues. The CDR3 loop reads CASSIETGGVQPQHF. CDR3 DNA: TGTGCCAGTAGTATAGAGACAGGGGGCGTTCAGCCCCAGCATTTT. The whole variable domain, remainder taken from reference TRBV19 and TRBJ1-5, is DGGITQSPKYLFRKEGQNVTLSCEQNLNHDAMYWYRQDPGQGLRLIYYSQIVNDFQKGDIAEGYSVSREKKESFPLTVTSAQKNPTAFYLCASSIETGGVQPQHFGDGTRLSIL.

This clone was seen only once. Other DNA sequences in this specimen translate into the identical CDR3. The V and J genes are TRBV5-4 and TRBJ2-5, with 10 bases matching TRBD2. The CDR3 is made up of 15 amino acids. The V gene end was trimmed by 0 bases and the J gene end by 4 bases; junction bases not matched to a gene: 3. From germline, CDR1 is SGHNT and CDR2 YYREEE (reference sequence). The CDR3 bases are TGTGCCAGCAGCTTGGTAGCGGGAGGTTCAGAGACCCAGTACTTC. Translation: CASSLVAGGSETQYF.

The chain couples TRBV21-1 to TRBJ2-3; the table's D gene call, TRBD2, was not cross checked with the DNA. TRBV21-1 corresponds to a pseudogene. The CDR3 is 15 amino acids. CDR3 DNA sequence: TGTGCCAGCAGCAATAGATGTAGAGACACAGATACGCAGTATTTT. It codes for CASSNRCRDTDTQYF.

The rearrangement joins TRBV11-3 to TRBJ2-3; 9 nucleotides align to TRBD2. The V segment lost 1 base and the J segment 0 bases; nucleotides outside the gene matches: 5. Per germline, CDR1 SGHNT and CDR2 YENEEA. The CDR3 has 17 amino acids. The CDR3 region is CASSLAGTSLSTDTQYF. DNA of the CDR3: TGTGCCAGCAGCTTAGCCGGGACTAGCCTCAGCACAGATACGCAGTATTTT.

The chain is built from TRBV5-4 and TRBJ1-4; D call uncertain. Germline CDR1 is SGHNT and CDR2 is YYREEE (reference sequence). This CDR3 is 16 amino acids long. V gave up 0 bases and J gave up 6 bases, with 15 bases separating them. CDR3 nucleotide sequence: TGTGCCAGCAGCTTGGGCGGAGGTCGATTCGATGAAAAACTGTTTTTT. Protein sequence: CASSLGGGRFDEKLFF.

This chain links TRBV6-5 with TRBJ1-5; 7 bases agree with TRBD1. CDR1 and CDR2 from the germline V gene are MNHEY and SVGAGI. This CDR3 has 13 amino acids. V shed 6 bases and J 4 bases; nucleotides not matched to a gene: 3. As DNA, the CDR3 is TGTGCCAGCAGACCAGGGGGAAATCAGCCCCAGCATTTT. Translating it yields CASRPGGNQPQHF.

This clone was found once. V usage is TRBV24-1 and J usage is TRBJ1-2; D is undetermined. Per germline, CDR1 KGHDR and CDR2 SFDVKD. CDR3 length equals 15 residues. Trimming cost V 7 bases and J 1 base, with 15 bases left between them. The DNA for the CDR3 is TGTGCCACCAGCGGCGGCGGATCCGATAACTATGGCTACACCTTC. Translation gives CATSGGGSDNYGYTF.

This clone was observed a handful of times. J is TRBJ1-5 and V is TRBV11-3; 7 positions agree with TRBD1. Trimming removed 4 bases from V and 2 bases from J; junction bases left unmatched: 11. The CDR3 runs to 17 residues. Germline assignment: CDR1 SGHNT and CDR2 YENEEA. The CDR3: CASSYPTGLGGNQPQHF. The CDR3 nucleotides read TGTGCCAGCAGCTACCCGACAGGGCTCGGAGGCAATCAGCCCCAGCATTTT.

This rearrangement joins TRBV29-1 to TRBJ2-3; D is uncertain. Germline CDR1 SQVTM, CDR2 ANQGSEA. Trimming shortened V by 4 bases and J by 2 bases, and 7 bases separated the two germline ends. The CDR3 runs 12 residues. The CDR3, as DNA: TGCAGCGTTGTTCCTTTCACAGATACGCAGTATTTT. This translates into CSVVPFTDTQYF.

This rearrangement joins TRBV27 to TRBJ2-3; 7 nucleotides line up with TRBD1. Per the germline V gene, CDR1 is MNHEY and CDR2 is SMNVEV (reference sequence). This CDR3 is built from 15 residues. V gave up 6 bases and J gave up 1 base; unmatched junction bases: 7. The CDR3 region has the DNA TGTGCCAGCAGACACAACAGGGGCGGCACAGATACGCAGTATTTT. Encoded protein: CASRHNRGGTDTQYF.

The rearrangement links TRBV24-1 to TRBJ2-3, with D possibly matching TRBD2 (6 bases). The CDR3 spans 15 residues. Looked up from germline, CDR1 is KGHDR and CDR2 is SFDVKD. V lost 0 bases, J lost 5 bases, and 11 bases lay in between. CDR3 nucleotides: TGTGCCACCAGTGATTTGGGCGGGAACGGAGATACGCAGTATTTT. Translation gives CATSDLGGNGDTQYF.

This chain links TRBV19 with TRBJ2-7; TRBD1 matches at 9 bases. Germline lookup yields CDR1 LNHDA and CDR2 SQIVND (reference sequence). This CDR3 region has 14 residues. Trimming took 3 bases from V and 0 from J; bases not matched to a gene: 0. Here the CDR3 reads CASSMDRGSYEQYF. CDR3 sequence (DNA): TGTGCCAGTAGTATGGACAGGGGCTCCTACGAGCAGTACTTC.

The CDR3 loop is CASAGSGGANVLTF. For the CDR3, the DNA is TGCGCCAGCGCAGGGTCGGGTGGGGCCAACGTCCTGACTTTC. The chain links TRBV10-2 to TRBJ2-6, with D maybe TRBD1 (5 bases). The CDR3 loop spans 14 amino acids. V was trimmed by 8 bases and J by 3 bases, leaving 11 bases between them. CDR1 WSHSY and CDR2 SAAADI come from the germline V gene.

This chain joins TRBV30 and TRBJ2-5; D may be TRBD2 (5 bases). The CDR3 is 13 amino acids. Germline V gene sequence: CDR1 GTSNPN, CDR2 SVGIG (reference sequence). Trimming removed 2 bases at V and 4 bases at J, with 11 bases between. This chain's CDR3 is CAWSLAGGETQYF. The CDR3 DNA sequence: TGTGCCTGGAGTCTGGCAGGAGGAGAGACCCAGTACTTC.

The chain joins TRBV7-8 to TRBJ2-6; D might be TRBD1 (5 bases). This CDR3 is built from 17 residues. Germline assignment: CDR1 SGHVS and CDR2 FQNEAQ. The ends were cut back, 3 bases at V and 0 bases at J, with 12 bases in the middle. The CDR3 spells CASSFGASVSGANVLTF. CDR3 sequence (DNA): TGTGCCAGCAGCTTTGGGGCGTCCGTCTCTGGGGCCAACGTCCTGACTTTC.

This chain connects TRBV3-1 (or the pseudogene TRBV3-2) to TRBJ2-3; 8 bases map to TRBD2. This CDR3 comprises 14 residues. Germline assignment: CDR1 LGHDT and CDR2 YNNKEL (reference sequence). Trimming at V came to 3 bases and at J to 7 bases, leaving 6 bases not matched to a gene. In nucleotides, the CDR3 is TGTGCCAGCAGCCACCCGGGGGGGCTGAATACGCAGTATTTT. Translation: CASSHPGGLNTQYF.

J is TRBJ2-7 and V is TRBV10-3, with 8 bases lining up with TRBD2. V trimming: 6 bases; J trimming: 3 bases; junction bases outside the gene matches: 4. CDR1 ENHRY and CDR2 SYGVKD come from the germline V gene. The CDR3 extends over 13 amino acids. CDR3 sequence: CAISDSGSYEQYV. As DNA, the CDR3 is TGTGCCATCAGCGACAGCGGGAGCTACGAGCAGTACGTC.

The CDR3: CASSSAGGVYNEQFF. CDR3 sequence (DNA): TGTGCCAGCAGCTCAGCGGGAGGGGTGTACAATGAGCAGTTCTTC. The chain recombines TRBV7-9 with TRBJ2-1; 10 positions match TRBD2. J gave up 4 bases and V 4 bases, and 4 bases lay outside the gene matches. Germline-derived CDR1 and CDR2 are SEHNR and FQNEAQ (reference sequence). The CDR3 has 15 residues.

The rearrangement links TRBV10-2 to TRBJ2-5; D is perhaps TRBD1 (6 bases). CDR3 length equals 16 residues. CDR1 is WSHSY, CDR2 SAAADI, per germline. V was clipped by 2 bases and J by 3 bases, with 16 bases between them. The CDR3 nucleotides are TGCGCCAGCAGTGAGAATCGACTGCCAGGGGAAGAGACCCAGTACTTC. This gives the protein CASSENRLPGEETQYF.

The chain joins TRBV5-1 to TRBJ2-4, with 7 nucleotides matching TRBD1. J gave up 8 bases and V 0 bases, and 5 bases lay outside the gene matches. The germline CDR1 and CDR2 sequences are SGHRS and YFSETQ. This CDR3 is built from 14 residues. CDR3 in amino acids: CASSLEGAGDIQYF. The CDR3 coding sequence is TGCGCCAGCAGCTTGGAGGGGGCTGGGGACATTCAGTACTTC.

This chain uses TRBV24-1 with TRBJ2-1; tentatively, D is TRBD1 (7 bases). This CDR3 has 14 amino acids. The germline CDR1 and CDR2 sequences are KGHDR and SFDVKD. V lost 4 bases, J lost 8 bases, and 14 bases lay in between. The CDR3 loop is CATSEADRRDEQFF. CDR3 coding DNA: TGTGCCACCAGTGAGGCGGACAGGAGGGATGAGCAGTTCTTC.

The CDR3 DNA is TGTGCCAGCAGTACAGGGGGTAATGAAGCTTTCTTT. Translated: CASSTGGNEAFF. This chain links TRBV3-1 (or the pseudogene TRBV3-2) with TRBJ1-1, with 8 bases lining up with TRBD1. Trimming at V came to 6 bases and at J to 7 bases, leaving 4 bases not matched to a gene. CDR3 length: 12 residues. Germline CDR1 reads LGHDT; CDR2 reads YNNKEL (reference sequence).

The chain has TRBV10-1 and TRBJ1-4; D uncertain. Trimming took 0 bases from V and 4 from J, leaving 9 bases between them. Germline V gene data show CDR1 as WNHNN and CDR2 as SYGVQD (reference sequence). The CDR3 length is 15 residues. The DNA for the CDR3 is TGCGCCAGCAGTGAGTCGACATCGGTTAATGAAAAACTGTTTTTT. Encoded protein: CASSESTSVNEKLFF.

This chain connects TRBV19 to TRBJ1-2; no firm D call. V gave up 5 bases and J gave up 6 bases, with 7 bases separating them. The CDR3 is 11 amino acids. Germline CDR1 LNHDA, CDR2 SQIVND (reference sequence). The CDR3 region is CASSFENGYTF. In nucleotides, the CDR3 is TGTGCCAGTAGTTTCGAGAATGGCTACACCTTC.

The chain employs TRBV18 and TRBJ1-2, with TRBD1 identical over 7 bases. CDR1 KGHSH and CDR2 LQKENI come from the germline V gene. The trim removed 0 bases at V and 1 base at J, leaving 2 bases unmatched. This CDR3 is 15 amino acids long. Here the CDR3 reads CASSPPGTVNYGYTF. The CDR3 coding sequence is TGTGCCAGCTCACCACCCGGGACAGTTAACTATGGCTACACCTTC.